What follows are 19 T cell receptor beta chains derived from one specimen sequenced in a study of T cell repertoires in ileal Crohn's disease. Noted time point: neoterminal ileum biopsy at postoperative endoscopy, about 6 months after surgery. Using immunoSEQ multiplex PCR, the repertoire was profiled, and TCRdb retains in-frame clones only, with some absent. The data hold about 430 clones, with 70% to 90% observed a single time. What was sequenced was ileal tissue. These receptors were collected from an adult with Crohn's disease.

The V and J genes are TRBV7-7 and TRBJ2-6; D unclear. The CDR3 totals 18 residues. From germline, CDR1 is SSHAT and CDR2 FNYEAQ (reference sequence). V was trimmed by 3 bases and J by 5 bases, leaving 20 bases between them. The CDR3 is CASSLNRVPQSRANVLTF. CDR3 DNA sequence: TGTGCCAGCAGCTTGAATAGAGTGCCACAAAGTCGGGCCAACGTCCTGACTTTC.

DNA of the CDR3: TGTGCCAGCTCACTAGGAGGGACTGGAAACACCATATATTTT. Amino acids: CASSLGGTGNTIYF. This rearrangement joins TRBV18 to TRBJ1-3; D gene uncertain. CDR3 length equals 14 residues. V was clipped by 4 bases and J by 2 bases, with 9 bases between them. Per the germline V gene, CDR1 is KGHSH and CDR2 is LQKENI. The variable domain in full, with the rest retrieved from reference TRBV18 and TRBJ1-3, is NAGVMQNPRHLVRRRGQEARLRCSPMKGHSHVYWYRQLPEEGLKFMVYLQKENIIDESGMPKERFSAEFPKEGPSILRIQQVVRGDSAAYFCASSLGGTGNTIYFGEGSWLTVV.

The chain uses TRBV30 and TRBJ1-2; D possibly corresponds to TRBD1 (6 bases). CDR3 size: 16 residues. Germline CDR1 reads GTSNPN; CDR2 reads SVGIG (reference sequence). V was clipped by 0 bases and J by 8 bases, with 22 bases between them. DNA of the CDR3: TGTGCCTGGAGTGTGCTGGGGGGCAGTCCTATGAGGGGCTACACCTTC. It yields the protein CAWSVLGGSPMRGYTF.

The V call is TRBV18, the J call TRBJ1-5; 8 bases match TRBD1. V gave up 5 bases and J gave up 5 bases; unmatched junction bases: 5. The CDR3 covers 14 residues. The V gene's germline CDR1 is KGHSH and CDR2 LQKENI. The CDR3 nucleotides read TGTGCCAGCTCAGGGACAGGATCCGATCAGCCCCAGCATTTT. This gives the protein CASSGTGSDQPQHF.

The genes are TRBV4-2 and TRBJ2-1; 15 positions agree with TRBD2. The CDR3 has 15 amino acids. V dropped 4 bases and J dropped 10; count of bases not matched to a gene: 5. Germline CDR1 reads LGHNA; CDR2 reads YNFKEQ. The DNA for the CDR3 is TGTGCCAGCAGCCTCCCTGGGACTAGCGGGGGGGAGCAGTTCTTC. It specifies CASSLPGTSGGEQFF.

The sample holds a few counts of this clone. The J gene is TRBJ2-1, the V gene TRBV5-5; 11 bases match TRBD2. The junction had 4 bases not matched to a gene; V was cut back by 4 bases and J by 7 bases. CDR3 length equals 14 residues. CDR1 is SGHKS, CDR2 YYEKEE, per germline (reference sequence). The CDR3 region is CASSPLAGGNEQFF. Here the CDR3 DNA reads TGTGCCAGCAGCCCTTTAGCGGGAGGGAATGAGCAGTTCTTC. The complete variable domain, with remaining parts taken from reference TRBV5-5 and TRBJ2-1, reads DAGVTQSPTHLIKTRGQQVTLRCSPISGHKSVSWYQQVLGQGPQFIFQYYEKEERGRGNFPDRFSARQFPNYSSELNVNALLLGDSALYLCASSPLAGGNEQFFGPGTRLTVL.

The chain uses TRBV4-2 and TRBJ2-1; D gene ambiguous. Trimming removed 0 bases at V and 2 bases at J, with 8 bases between. The germline CDR1 and CDR2 sequences are LGHNA and YNFKEQ. There are 15 residues in the CDR3. The CDR3 protein is CASSQDLQTYNEQFF. CDR3 bases: TGTGCCAGCAGCCAAGATCTCCAGACCTACAATGAGCAGTTCTTC.

V is TRBV14 and J is TRBJ2-3; no definite D call. Trimming removed 1 base at V and 2 bases at J, with 13 bases between. This CDR3 is built from 16 residues. Germline values: CDR1 SGHDN, CDR2 FVKESK. In DNA, the CDR3 is TGTGCCAGCAGCCAAGGGGGTTTAGGAGCCACAGATACGCAGTATTTT. Translating it yields CASSQGGLGATDTQYF.

The chain combines TRBV30 with TRBJ1-3, with a possible D match to TRBD1 (5 bases). The V gene's germline CDR1 is GTSNPN and CDR2 SVGIG (reference sequence). This CDR3 has 15 amino acids. V shed 5 bases and J shed 0 bases, with 14 bases lying between them. CDR3 nucleotides: TGTGCCTGGGTGGCCAACAGGCTCTCTGGAAACACCATATATTTT. Its protein is CAWVANRLSGNTIYF.

This chain uses TRBV11-3 with TRBJ2-2, with D unresolved. The CDR3 spans 16 residues. Deletions cut 5 bases from V and 0 bases from J, with 13 bases between. Germline V gives CDR1 SGHNT, CDR2 YENEEA. CDR3 coding DNA: TGTGCCAGCAGCCGTTTCAGGATGGCGAACACCGGGGAGCTGTTTTTT. Its protein product is CASSRFRMANTGELFF.

The chain recombines TRBV27 with TRBJ1-1; possible D gene TRBD1, 6 bases. In germline, CDR1 is MNHEY, CDR2 SMNVEV (reference sequence). Trimming stripped 4 bases from V and 7 bases from J, with 22 bases between. This CDR3 is built from 16 residues. This chain's CDR3 is CASSSLMNTGLGEAFF. The CDR3 nucleotides are TGTGCCAGCAGTTCCTTGATGAACACAGGGCTGGGTGAAGCTTTCTTT.

The chain links TRBV6-5 to TRBJ2-1, with a possible D match to TRBD1 (5 bases). Trimming stripped 0 bases from V and 7 bases from J, with 13 bases between. The CDR3 length is 15 residues. Germline values: CDR1 MNHEY, CDR2 SVGAGI. The CDR3 is CASSYSARALNEQFF. The CDR3, as DNA: TGTGCCAGCAGTTACTCGGCCAGGGCATTGAATGAGCAGTTCTTC.

The chain recombines TRBV6-5 with TRBJ1-1; 8 bases are a match to TRBD1. J was trimmed by 8 bases and V by 5 bases; bases with no gene match: 7. CDR3 length: 13 residues. The germline CDR1 and CDR2 sequences are MNHEY and SVGAGI. This CDR3 reads CASSQGTGLEAFF. The CDR3 nucleotides read TGTGCCAGCAGTCAAGGGACAGGACTGGAAGCTTTCTTT.

This clone has a single count. The rearrangement uses TRBV29-1 and TRBJ2-3; D might be TRBD2 (6 bases). Germline V CDR1 and CDR2: SQVTM, ANQGSEA. Trimming shortened V by 4 bases and J by 1 base, and 6 bases separated the two germline ends. CDR3 length: 12 residues. The CDR3 nucleotides read TGCAGCGTTGCTAGCGGCACAGATACGCAGTATTTT. Translated, it gives CSVASGTDTQYF.

This chain links TRBV7-3 with TRBJ1-3, with no clear D. Trimming pared 4 bases from V and 4 bases from J, leaving 8 bases between. The CDR3 is 13 residues long. CDR1 SGHTA and CDR2 FQGTGA come from the germline V gene. The CDR3 coding sequence is TGTGCCAGCAGCTCCCACGTCGGAAACACCATATATTTT. Translating gives CASSSHVGNTIYF.

The CDR3 spells CAWVPYGTQRVNTEAFF. The CDR3, as DNA: TGTGCCTGGGTTCCCTACGGGACCCAGAGAGTGAACACTGAAGCTTTCTTT. This chain connects TRBV30 to TRBJ1-1; tentative D call: TRBD1 (5 bases). CDR1 and CDR2 (germline): GTSNPN, SVGIG (reference sequence). The CDR3 consists of 17 residues. Trimming took off 5 bases at V and 0 bases at J, with 22 bases between the two ends.

The rearrangement uses TRBV19 and TRBJ1-5, with TRBD1 matching over 7 bases. Losses at the gene ends were 9 bases for V and 3 bases for J; bases not matched to a gene: 11. Germline V gene data show CDR1 as LNHDA and CDR2 as SQIVND (reference sequence). The CDR3 runs to 15 residues. The CDR3 loop is CASLRDRGTNQPQHF. CDR3 coding DNA: TGTGCCAGCCTAAGGGACAGAGGGACCAATCAGCCCCAGCATTTT.

The gene calls are TRBV23-1 and TRBJ2-7; 7 bases match TRBD2. TRBV23-1 is placed among ORFs of uncertain function. The CDR3 totals 18 residues. Losses at the gene ends were 1 base for V and 6 bases for J; bases not matched to a gene: 18. This CDR3 is CASSQFARFSAWGGEQYV. As DNA, the CDR3 is TGCGCCAGCAGTCAATTCGCCCGCTTCAGTGCGTGGGGGGGCGAGCAGTACGTC.

The CDR3 loop reads CASSSTGTSNEQKFF. The CDR3 DNA is TGCGCCAGCAGCTCGACCGGGACTAGTAACGAGCAGAAGTTCTTC. The chain links TRBV5-1 to TRBJ2-1, with 8 bases identical to TRBD2. CDR3 length: 15 residues. In germline, CDR1 is SGHRS, CDR2 YFSETQ. Trimming cost V 3 bases and J 14 bases; bases outside gene matches: 16. The whole variable domain, filled in from reference TRBV5-1 and TRBJ2-1, reads KAGVTQTPRYLIKTRGQQVTLSCSPISGHRSVSWYQQTPGQGLQFLFEYFSETQRNKGNFPGRFSGRQFSNSRSEMNVSTLELGDSALYLCASSSTGTSNEQKFFGPGTRLTVL.